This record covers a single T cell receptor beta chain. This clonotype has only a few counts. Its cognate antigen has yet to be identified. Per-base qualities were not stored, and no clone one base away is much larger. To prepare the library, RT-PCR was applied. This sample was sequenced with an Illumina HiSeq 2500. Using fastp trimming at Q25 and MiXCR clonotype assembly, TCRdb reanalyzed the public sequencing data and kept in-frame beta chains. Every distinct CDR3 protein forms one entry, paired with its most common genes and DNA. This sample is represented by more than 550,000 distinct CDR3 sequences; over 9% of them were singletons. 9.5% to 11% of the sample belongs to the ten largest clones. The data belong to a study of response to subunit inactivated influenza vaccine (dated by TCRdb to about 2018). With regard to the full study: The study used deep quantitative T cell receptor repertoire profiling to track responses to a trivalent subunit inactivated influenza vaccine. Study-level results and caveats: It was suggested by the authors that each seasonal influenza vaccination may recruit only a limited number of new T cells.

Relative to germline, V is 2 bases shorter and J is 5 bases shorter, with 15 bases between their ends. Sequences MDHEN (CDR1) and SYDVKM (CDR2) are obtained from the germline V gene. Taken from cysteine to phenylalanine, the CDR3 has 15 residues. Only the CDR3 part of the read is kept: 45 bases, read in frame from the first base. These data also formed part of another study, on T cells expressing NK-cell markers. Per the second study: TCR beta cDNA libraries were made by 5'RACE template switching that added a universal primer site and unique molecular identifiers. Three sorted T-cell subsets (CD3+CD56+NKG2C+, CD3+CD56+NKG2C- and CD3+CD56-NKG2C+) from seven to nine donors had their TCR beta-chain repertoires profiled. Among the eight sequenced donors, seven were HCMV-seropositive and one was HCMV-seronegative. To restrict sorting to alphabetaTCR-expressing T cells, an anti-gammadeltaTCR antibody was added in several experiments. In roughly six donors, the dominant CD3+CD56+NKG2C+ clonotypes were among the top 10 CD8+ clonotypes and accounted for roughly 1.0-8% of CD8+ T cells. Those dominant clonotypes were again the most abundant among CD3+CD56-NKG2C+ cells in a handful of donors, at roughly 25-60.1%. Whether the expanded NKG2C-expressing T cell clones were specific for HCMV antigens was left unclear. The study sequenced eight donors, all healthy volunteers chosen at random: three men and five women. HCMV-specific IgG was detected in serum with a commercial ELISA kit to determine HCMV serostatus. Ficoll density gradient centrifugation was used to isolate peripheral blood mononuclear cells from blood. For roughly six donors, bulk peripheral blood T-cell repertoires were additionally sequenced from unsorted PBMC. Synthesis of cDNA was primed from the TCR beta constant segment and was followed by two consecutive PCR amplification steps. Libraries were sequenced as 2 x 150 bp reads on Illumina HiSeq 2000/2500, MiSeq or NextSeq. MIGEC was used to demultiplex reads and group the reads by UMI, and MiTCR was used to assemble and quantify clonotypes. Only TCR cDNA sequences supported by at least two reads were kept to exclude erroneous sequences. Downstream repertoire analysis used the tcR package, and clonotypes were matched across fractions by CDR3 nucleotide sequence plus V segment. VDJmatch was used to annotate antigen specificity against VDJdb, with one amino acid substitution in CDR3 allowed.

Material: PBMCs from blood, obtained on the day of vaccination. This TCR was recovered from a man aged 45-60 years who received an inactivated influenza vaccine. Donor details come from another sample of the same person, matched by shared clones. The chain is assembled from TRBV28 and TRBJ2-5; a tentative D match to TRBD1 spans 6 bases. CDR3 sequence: CASSLGLQGRETQYF. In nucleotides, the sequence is TGTGCCAGCAGTTTAGGCCTACAGGGACGCGAGACCCAGTACTTC. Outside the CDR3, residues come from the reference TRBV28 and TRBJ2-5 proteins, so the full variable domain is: DVKVTQSSRYLVKRTGEKVFLECVQDMDHENMFWYRQDPGLGLRLIYFSYDVKMKEKGDIPEGYSVSREKKERFSLILESASTNQTSMYLCASSLGLQGRETQYFGPGTRLLVL.